The T cell receptor beta chain described here comes from a study of blood T cell repertoires in COVID-19. Whole-study context: The United States, Italy and Spain supplied acute and convalescent COVID-19 samples. PBMCs, B-cell-depleted T cells, or T cells provided the cDNA or gDNA that made up the material.

CDR3 length: 11 amino acids. Looked up from germline, CDR1 is SQVTM and CDR2 is ANQGSEA. Trimming removed 7 bases at V and 1 base at J, with 7 bases between. Authors' processing steps: Amplifying reference gene primers gave estimates of nucleated cell counts. Libraries were prepared by immunoSEQ multiplex PCR; TCRdb keeps only in-frame clonotypes and omits some of them. D and trimming were read from the DNA, whereas the V and J calls and clone size are those reported in that table. The sample includes some 130,000 clones, 65% to 80% of them seen just once. The sequenced sample consisted of peripheral blood. The chain uses TRBV29-1 and TRBJ1-1; no clear D. The source is a man in his fifties or sixties with acute or convalescent COVID-19. Here the CDR3 reads CSGAENTEAFF. CDR3 DNA: TGCAGCGGGGCAGAGAACACTGAAGCTTTCTTT. Looking up the rest from reference TRBV29-1 and TRBJ1-1 gives the full variable domain: SAVISQKPSRDICQRGTSLTIQCQVDSQVTMMFWYRQQPGQSLTLIATANQGSEATYESGFVIDKFPISRPNLTFSTLTVSNMSPEDSSIYLCSGAENTEAFFGQGTRLTVV.